Following are 26 T cell receptor beta chains from one sample sequenced in a study of cytomegalovirus exposure and HLA in healthy donors. Assay: immunoSEQ multiplex PCR; the TCRdb copy retains only in-frame clones and omits some. The table records 200,000 to 250,000 clones, roughly 85% of them present only once. The sample taken for sequencing was PBMCs. The source of these receptors is a young woman in good health and CMV-seronegative.

This sequence joins TRBV5-5 and TRBJ1-2, with 10 bases matching TRBD1. The CDR3 runs to 13 residues. With 4 bases clipped from V and 8 bases from J, the junction kept 5 bases outside the gene matches. CDR1 and CDR2 (germline): SGHKS, YYEKEE (reference sequence). The CDR3 coding sequence is TGTGCCAGCAGCGCCCGGGACAGGGGAGGCTACACCTTC. This codes for CASSARDRGGYTF.

This chain joins TRBV6-5 and TRBJ2-2; D is possibly TRBD1 (5 bases). This CDR3 comprises 13 residues. The germline V and J ends were trimmed by 4 bases and 6 bases, with 9 bases remaining between them. Germline CDR1 and CDR2: MNHEY and SVGAGI. In DNA, the CDR3 is TGTGCCAGCAGTTCCCCCAGGGCCGGGGAGCTGTTTTTT. Translation gives CASSSPRAGELFF.

This sequence joins TRBV29-1 and TRBJ2-3, with no clear D. The V gene lost 3 bases and the J gene lost 1 base, with 5 bases spanning the gap. The CDR3 loop spans 12 amino acids. CDR1 is SQVTM and CDR2 is ANQGSEA in the germline V gene. CDR3 nucleotides: TGCAGCGTTGAGGTGGGCACAGATACGCAGTATTTT. Its translation is CSVEVGTDTQYF.

V is TRBV5-1 and J is TRBJ2-7; tentatively, D is TRBD2 (6 bases). The germline V and J ends were trimmed by 3 bases and 0 bases, with 19 bases remaining between them. Germline V CDR1 and CDR2: SGHRS, YFSETQ. The CDR3 runs to 17 residues. The CDR3 loop reads CASSYRLGGDNSYEQYF. The CDR3 region has the DNA TGCGCCAGCAGCTACAGGCTGGGAGGAGATAACTCCTACGAGCAGTACTTC.

The chain carries TRBV7-2 and TRBJ1-5, with D perhaps matching TRBD1 (6 bases). Per the germline V gene, CDR1 is SGHTA and CDR2 is FQGNSA. V was trimmed by 5 bases and J by 3 bases, leaving 14 bases between them. The CDR3 sequence is 15 residues long. The CDR3 reads CASSQRGQINQPQHF. CDR3 sequence (DNA): TGTGCCAGCAGCCAGCGGGGGCAAATCAATCAGCCCCAGCATTTT.

This rearrangement joins TRBV6-1 to TRBJ2-7; 7 bases agree with TRBD2. The germline V gene has CDR1 MNHNS and CDR2 SASEGT. There are 15 residues in the CDR3. V shed 3 bases, J shed 1 base, and the junction held 6 bases outside the gene matches. Here the CDR3 DNA reads TGTGCCAGCAGTGAGGCATGGACTAGATCCTACGAGCAGTACTTC. It specifies CASSEAWTRSYEQYF.

The chain is built from TRBV5-1 and TRBJ1-2; 8 nucleotides align to TRBD1. Germline trimming cut 3 bases from V and 6 bases from J; bases unmatched to any gene: 10. CDR3 size: 15 residues. CDR1 SGHRS and CDR2 YFSETQ come from the germline V gene. The CDR3 nucleotides read TGCGCCAGCAGCTCAACGGGACAGGTAGCGGATGGCTACACCTTC. Translation: CASSSTGQVADGYTF.

The genes are TRBV15 and TRBJ1-5; 10 bases map to TRBD1. Germline V lookup: CDR1 LNHNV, CDR2 YYDKDF (reference sequence). Trimming cost V 3 bases and J 11 bases; bases outside gene matches: 7. This CDR3 is 14 amino acids long. CDR3 region: CATSSETGGSAQHF. Written as DNA, the CDR3 is TGTGCCACCAGCAGTGAGACAGGGGGCTCGGCCCAGCATTTT.

The V gene is TRBV11-2, the J gene TRBJ2-7; D not resolved. The CDR3 totals 11 residues. Trimming removed 5 bases from V and 1 base from J, with 3 bases in between. CDR1 SGHAT and CDR2 FQNNGV come from the germline V gene. As DNA, the CDR3 is TGTGCCAGCAGCCAGTCCTACGAGCAGTACTTC. Translated, it gives CASSQSYEQYF.

The sample holds a few counts of this clone. This chain links TRBV6-5 with TRBJ2-1; D not certain. Trimming stripped 6 bases from V and 11 bases from J, with 20 bases between. The germline gives CDR1 MNHEY, CDR2 SVGAGI. CDR3 size: 14 residues. The CDR3 loop reads CASSPGRIWDQQFF. CDR3 nucleotides: TGTGCCAGCAGCCCGGGCCGGATTTGGGATCAGCAGTTCTTC.

The V call is TRBV9, the J call TRBJ2-1; D unclear. Germline lookup yields CDR1 SGDLS and CDR2 YYNGEE. This CDR3 is 13 amino acids long. Trimming stripped 0 bases from V and 9 bases from J, with 10 bases between. CDR3 nucleotide sequence: TGTGCCAGCAGCGTAGTCGAACCTACTGAGCAGTTCTTC. It encodes CASSVVEPTEQFF.

The V gene is TRBV28, the J gene TRBJ2-7; no definite D call. Trimming removed 4 bases at V and 5 bases at J, with 6 bases between. The CDR3 length is 11 residues. In germline, CDR1 is MDHEN, CDR2 SYDVKM. DNA for the CDR3: TGTGCCAGCAGTTCTACAGACGAGCAGTACTTC. This encodes CASSSTDEQYF.

The chain combines TRBV5-4 with TRBJ1-6; D may be TRBD1 (6 bases). The ends were cut back, 4 bases at V and 6 bases at J, with 20 bases in the middle. CDR1 is SGHNT, CDR2 YYREEE, per germline (reference sequence). The CDR3 has 17 residues. For the CDR3, the DNA is TGTGCCAGCAGCCGCGGGGGGCCACGGGACCGTAATTCACCCCTCCACTTT. This codes for CASSRGGPRDRNSPLHF.

This clone was recorded a few times. The genes are TRBV11-2 and TRBJ1-4, with D possibly being TRBD1 (5 bases). The V and J ends lost 5 bases and 3 bases respectively, with 22 bases between them. This CDR3 spans 18 amino acids. Germline V CDR1 and CDR2: SGHAT, FQNNGV. In nucleotides, the CDR3 is TGTGCCAGCAGCCAGACCGGGACGCCGCCCCTGGCTAATGAAAAACTGTTTTTT. This encodes CASSQTGTPPLANEKLFF.

This rearrangement joins TRBV19 to TRBJ2-3, with TRBD2 matching 7 bases. With 6 bases clipped from V and 2 bases from J, the junction kept 5 bases outside the gene matches. The CDR3 is made up of 14 amino acids. From germline, CDR1 is LNHDA and CDR2 SQIVND (reference sequence). CDR3 bases: TGTGCCAGTAGGCTTAGCGGGTTCACAGATACGCAGTATTTT. As protein: CASRLSGFTDTQYF.

The CDR3 protein is CASSLWAVAGGSTDTQYF. The CDR3, as DNA: TGTGCCAGCAGTTTATGGGCAGTTGCGGGAGGCAGCACAGATACGCAGTATTTT. The gene calls are TRBV28 and TRBJ2-3; TRBD2 aligns across 8 bases. Germline values: CDR1 MDHEN, CDR2 SYDVKM. The CDR3 is made up of 18 amino acids. J gave up 0 bases and V 0 bases, and 8 bases lay outside the gene matches.

The V call is TRBV7-3, the J call TRBJ1-6, with 9 bases aligning to TRBD1. The CDR3 totals 15 residues. Germline CDR1 and CDR2: SGHTA and FQGTGA. Germline trimming cut 6 bases from V and 9 bases from J; bases unmatched to any gene: 9. The CDR3 reads CASSLAGTGPSPLHF. As DNA, the CDR3 is TGTGCCAGCAGTTTGGCCGGGACAGGGCCTTCACCCCTCCACTTT.

The CDR3 bases are TGTGCCAGCAGCCCCTCCGCTGGGACAGGGCGCTTTAACTATGGCTACACCTTC. Residues: CASSPSAGTGRFNYGYTF. The V call is TRBV9, the J call TRBJ1-2, with 9 nucleotides matching TRBD1. Germline CDR1 reads SGDLS; CDR2 reads YYNGEE. The CDR3 runs 18 residues. Unmatched junction bases numbered 14, after V lost 4 bases and J lost 1 base.

V gene TRBV13 combines with J gene TRBJ2-1, with 10 bases that match TRBD2. This CDR3 has 15 amino acids. CDR1 is PRHDT, CDR2 FYEKMQ, per germline (reference sequence). Losses at the gene ends were 5 bases for V and 7 bases for J; bases not matched to a gene: 8. As DNA, the CDR3 is TGTGCCAGCAGCCCGGGGAGCGGGAGGGAAAATGAGCAGTTCTTC. Its translation is CASSPGSGRENEQFF.

CDR3 residues: CASQIEETQYF. DNA of the CDR3: TGTGCAAGCCAGATTGAAGAGACCCAGTACTTC. The chain recombines TRBV6-1 with TRBJ2-5, with D unresolved. Germline CDR1 and CDR2: MNHNS and SASEGT. The CDR3 has 11 residues.

The chain has TRBV2 and TRBJ1-4, with TRBD1 matching 7 bases. Looked up from germline, CDR1 is SNHLY and CDR2 is FYNNEI. J was trimmed by 8 bases and V by 4 bases; bases with no gene match: 7. CDR3 length: 14 residues. The CDR3 sequence: CASSGGQEGEKLFF. The CDR3, as DNA: TGTGCCAGCAGTGGAGGACAGGAAGGGGAAAAACTGTTTTTT.

The count of this clone is one. The genes are TRBV11-2 and TRBJ1-3; D may be TRBD1 (5 bases). CDR1 and CDR2 (germline): SGHAT, FQNNGV. The CDR3 length is 13 residues. V lost 4 bases and J lost 7, with 11 bases in between. The CDR3 here is CASSSGPGNTIYF. CDR3 in DNA: TGTGCCAGCAGCTCGGGGCCGGGGAACACCATATATTTT.

The chain links TRBV27 to TRBJ2-5, with D maybe TRBD1 (5 bases). This CDR3 is built from 15 residues. In germline, CDR1 is MNHEY, CDR2 SMNVEV (reference sequence). The V end was cut by 1 base, the J end by 4 bases, with 13 bases between. As DNA, the CDR3 is TGTGCCAGCAGTTTATTATCAGGGTACAGAGAGACCCAGTACTTC. Translation gives CASSLLSGYRETQYF.

The CDR3 region has the DNA TGTGCCAGCCAGGGACCCTACGAGCAGTACTTC. It translates to CASQGPYEQYF. V gene TRBV5-6 combines with J gene TRBJ2-7, with D perhaps assigned TRBD1 or TRBD2 (5 bases each). CDR3 length equals 11 residues. V was pared by 7 bases and J by 2 bases, with 7 bases between. The germline CDR1 and CDR2 sequences are SGHDT and YYEEEE.

Points on this clone: Distinct nucleotide sequences in the sample also encode this CDR3. The V and J genes are TRBV27 and TRBJ2-1, with 9 bases lining up with TRBD2. The trim removed 5 bases at V and 4 bases at J, leaving 3 bases unmatched. CDR3 length equals 14 residues. Germline V gene lookup returns CDR1 MNHEY and CDR2 SMNVEV (reference sequence). The CDR3 DNA sequence: TGTGCCAGCAGTCTGACTAGCGGATACAATGAGCAGTTCTTC. Its translation is CASSLTSGYNEQFF.

This clone was picked up a small number of times. The chain uses TRBV30 and TRBJ1-2; the D gene is possibly TRBD1 (5 bases). Trimming left V 3 bases short and J 4 bases short, with 9 bases between. The CDR3 totals 12 residues. Germline CDR1 GTSNPN, CDR2 SVGIG (reference sequence). CDR3: CAWRAGAYGYTF. CDR3 nucleotides: TGTGCCTGGAGGGCCGGGGCCTATGGCTACACCTTC.